What follows is one TCR beta chain and its context. The antigen remains undetermined. V was trimmed by 6 bases and J by 0 bases, leaving 13 bases between them. This CDR3 contains 15 residues. Germline CDR1 and CDR2: SGHTA and FQGNSA. The entry originates in a study of OX40 agonist ivuxolimab in advanced cancers. Background on the study: The dose-escalation cohort was about 83% male, with a mean age of around 54 years, ranging roughly 20 to 90.

Generated by immunoSEQ multiplex PCR, the TCRdb table keeps only in-frame clones and is missing some. Here the sample spans some 20,000 clones, roughly 82% being singletons. Whole-study results and caveats: Some patients who did not respond also had low normalized T-cell clonal expansion. In the expanded peripheral T cells, antigen specificity was never determined. Mean expanded clone counts were higher in CD8+ than CD4+ T cells.

The receptor's source is an adult with an advanced solid tumor such as melanoma, head and neck, liver or kidney cancer. The gene calls are TRBV7-2 and TRBJ2-3, with D unresolved. The sample consisted of CD4+ or CD8+ T cells sorted from blood, taken in a trial of the OX40 agonist ivuxolimab. CDR3 coding DNA: TGTGCCAGCAGTCTAGAAGCCTCTAGCACAGATACGCAGTATTTT. Translation gives CASSLEASSTDTQYF.